Sequencing of this TCR beta chain was carried out in a study of blood T cell repertoires in COVID-19 (dated by TCRdb to 2020 to 2021). Study-wide context: The collaborator samples originated in the United States, Italy and Spain and spanned the acute and convalescent phases of COVID-19. Nearly every sample came with metadata listing a de-identified subject ID, COVID-19 status, age in years and sex. The repertoires were released in a freely available public database meant as a resource for research on the immune response to SARS-CoV-2. The prospective study material was composed of cDNA or gDNA derived from T cells, B-cell-depleted T cells, or PBMCs. Subjects who had been exposed to COVID-19, were actively infected with it, or had recovered from it provided the deeply sampled blood TCRbeta repertoires that made up the dataset. Where available, HLA class I and class II types were taken from metadata supplied by the sample provider and were not determined by assay-based typing. The samples were drawn from two sources: the first 160 participants of the ongoing ImmuneRACE study, and fewer than 1,500 subjects contributed by 6 global collaborators. Points the paper makes about the study in general: The amount of clinical and demographic metadata varied by source and participant and was provided uncurated.

V and J are truncated by 0 bases and 2 bases respectively, leaving an intervening sequence of 7 bases. As encoded in the germline V gene, CDR1 is KGHSH while CDR2 is LQKENI. The CDR3 numbers 14 residues from cysteine through phenylalanine. Left in the record is the CDR3 DNA by itself, 42 bases read in frame from the first base. TCRbeta CDR3 regions were amplified from genomic DNA by means of the immunoSEQ Assay, a bias-controlled multiplex PCR. Under the source paper's analysis protocol: The number of nucleated cells in each sample was estimated by amplification of reference gene primers within the assay. To quantify the absolute abundance of each unique TCRbeta CDR3 rearrangement, sequence reads were collapsed and filtered. For each sample, productive Simpson clonality was calculated by taking the square root of Simpson's diversity index across productive rearrangements. TCRdb mirrors the immuneACCESS table, restricted to in-frame sequences. Some clones are absent from its copies; in checked studies, under half trace to an unresolved V gene, and the reason for the others is unknown. D and trimming come from the DNA, and the V and J calls and clone size come from that table. The sample contains 350,000 to 550,000 clones, approximately 90% of them found a single time. Under 2% of the sample is held by the ten biggest clonotypes.

Enrolling through a virtual design, the prospective study's participants ranged in age from roughly 18 to 90 years and lived across approximately 25 United States geographic areas. To assign participants to cohorts, the prospective study relied on clinical history that participants themselves reported in a screening survey and a study questionnaire. In the prospective study, mobile phlebotomists collected whole blood, serum and a nasopharyngeal or oropharyngeal swab from each participant. Participants in the prospective study had the option to provide additional blood draws and questionnaires over a 2-month period. Before DNA extraction, blood samples from the prospective study were shipped at room temperature or frozen. About this clone itself: Its antigen remains unidentified. One base away there is no much larger clone; base qualities are not given.

Sequencing was carried out using PBMCs or T cells enriched from blood (not recorded which). This clonotype was sampled from a young woman with acute COVID-19. This chain joins TRBV18 to TRBJ1-1; D gene: possibly TRBD1, on 5 matching bases. The sequenced DNA is TGTGCCAGCTCACCACCGGGGGGTAACACTGAAGCTTTCTTT. Its translation reads: CASSPPGGNTEAFF.